This T cell receptor (beta chain) came from a study of T cell repertoires in cytomegalovirus infection. Study summary: Public signatures in TCR beta pointed to CMV infection and matching HLA type.

The V segment lost 5 bases and the J segment 4 bases; nucleotides outside the gene matches: 2. The length of the CDR3 is 13 residues. Germline V lookup: CDR1 SQVTM, CDR2 ANQGSEA. Study-wide points: Based on cumulative public TCR beta family frequency, carriers of CMV plus the relevant HLA were identified. Ex vivo, HLA-C-restricted CMV-specific TCR beta clonotypes prevailed over the rest of the response.

This clonotype was seen a handful of times. As yet, its antigen is unknown. TCRdb reprocessed the reads via MiXCR and lists one record per CDR3 protein. The data show about 360,000 distinct CDR3 sequences, just under 35% seen once. The source material was cultured PBMCs, sampled from culture after CMV antigen stimulation. This sequence originates from a human donor in good health (CMV status not recorded). Some clones in this sample may be carry-over from other donors' samples. This sequence joins TRBV29-1 and TRBJ2-5; 12 bases are shared with TRBD2. CDR3 sequence: CSVRGLAGETQYF. CDR3 coding DNA: TGCAGCGTTCGGGGACTAGCGGGAGAGACCCAGTACTTC.